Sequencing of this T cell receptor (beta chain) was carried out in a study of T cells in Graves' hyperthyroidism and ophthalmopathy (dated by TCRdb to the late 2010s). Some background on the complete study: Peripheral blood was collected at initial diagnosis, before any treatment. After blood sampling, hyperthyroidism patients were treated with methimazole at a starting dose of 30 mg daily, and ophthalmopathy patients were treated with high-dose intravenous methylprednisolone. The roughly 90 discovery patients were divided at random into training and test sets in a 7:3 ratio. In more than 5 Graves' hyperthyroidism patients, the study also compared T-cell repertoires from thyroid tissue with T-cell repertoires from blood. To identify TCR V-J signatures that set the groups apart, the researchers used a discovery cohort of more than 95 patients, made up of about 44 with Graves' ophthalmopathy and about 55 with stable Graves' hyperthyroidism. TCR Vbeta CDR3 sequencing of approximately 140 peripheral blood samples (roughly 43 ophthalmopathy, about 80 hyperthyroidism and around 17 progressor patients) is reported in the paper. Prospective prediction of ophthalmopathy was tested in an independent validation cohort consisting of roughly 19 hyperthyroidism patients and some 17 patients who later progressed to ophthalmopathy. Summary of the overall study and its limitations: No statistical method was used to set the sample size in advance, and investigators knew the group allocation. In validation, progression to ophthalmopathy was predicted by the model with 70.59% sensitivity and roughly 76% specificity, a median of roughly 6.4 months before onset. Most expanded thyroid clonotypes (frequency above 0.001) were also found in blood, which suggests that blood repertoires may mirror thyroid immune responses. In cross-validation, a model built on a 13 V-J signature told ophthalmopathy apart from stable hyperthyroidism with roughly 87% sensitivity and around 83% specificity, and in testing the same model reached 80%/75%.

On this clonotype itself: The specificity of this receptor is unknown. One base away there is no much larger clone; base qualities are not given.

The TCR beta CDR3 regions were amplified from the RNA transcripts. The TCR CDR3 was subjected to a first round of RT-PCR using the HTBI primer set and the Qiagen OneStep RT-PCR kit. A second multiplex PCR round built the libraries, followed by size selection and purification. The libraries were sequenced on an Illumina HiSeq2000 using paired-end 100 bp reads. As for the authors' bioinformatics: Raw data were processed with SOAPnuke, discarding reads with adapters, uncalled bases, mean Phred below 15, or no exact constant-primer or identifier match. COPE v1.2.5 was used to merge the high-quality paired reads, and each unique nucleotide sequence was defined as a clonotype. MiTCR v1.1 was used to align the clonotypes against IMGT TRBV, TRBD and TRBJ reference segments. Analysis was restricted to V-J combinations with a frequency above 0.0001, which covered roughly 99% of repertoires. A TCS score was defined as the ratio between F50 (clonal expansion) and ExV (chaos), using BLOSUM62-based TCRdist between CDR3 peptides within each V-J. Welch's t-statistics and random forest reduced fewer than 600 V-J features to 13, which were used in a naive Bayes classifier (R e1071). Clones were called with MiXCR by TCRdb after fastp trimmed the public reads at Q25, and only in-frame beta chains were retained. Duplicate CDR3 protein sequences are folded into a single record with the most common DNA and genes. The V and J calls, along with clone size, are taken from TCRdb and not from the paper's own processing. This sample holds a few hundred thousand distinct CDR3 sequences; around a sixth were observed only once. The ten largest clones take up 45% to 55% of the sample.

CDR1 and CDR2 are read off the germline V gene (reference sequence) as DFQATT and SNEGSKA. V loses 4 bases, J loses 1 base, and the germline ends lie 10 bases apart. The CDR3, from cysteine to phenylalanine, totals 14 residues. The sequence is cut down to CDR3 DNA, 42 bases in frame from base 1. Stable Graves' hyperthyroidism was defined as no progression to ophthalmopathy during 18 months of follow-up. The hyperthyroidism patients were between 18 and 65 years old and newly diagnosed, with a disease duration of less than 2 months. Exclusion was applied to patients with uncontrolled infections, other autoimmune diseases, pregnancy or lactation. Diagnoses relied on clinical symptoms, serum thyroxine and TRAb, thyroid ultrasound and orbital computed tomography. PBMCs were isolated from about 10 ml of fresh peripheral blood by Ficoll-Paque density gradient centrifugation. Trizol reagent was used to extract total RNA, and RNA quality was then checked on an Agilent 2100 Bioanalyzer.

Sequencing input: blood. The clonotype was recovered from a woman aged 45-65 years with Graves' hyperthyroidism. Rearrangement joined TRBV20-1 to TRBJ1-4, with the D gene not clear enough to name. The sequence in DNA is TGCAGTGCTAAAGGAGTTGGAACTAATGAAAAACTGTTTTTT. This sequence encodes CSAKGVGTNEKLFF.